This T cell receptor beta chain was recovered during a study of control samples from healthy donors and cancer patients. This clone was seen only a few times. TCRdb keeps only in-frame clones here, not all; method: immunoSEQ multiplex PCR. Among about 15,000 clones listed, approximately 75% were seen once. The CDR3 length is 13 residues. CDR1 and CDR2 (germline): SGHRS, YFSETQ. V lost 2 bases, J lost 0 bases, and 6 bases lay in between. The source is a female donor with lung cancer. V gene TRBV5-1 combines with J gene TRBJ2-7, with D unclear. Specimen: formalin-fixed, paraffin-embedded tissue. CDR3 region: CASSFGLSYEQYF. The CDR3 DNA reads TGCGCCAGCAGCTTTGGGCTCTCCTACGAGCAGTACTTC.